These 23 T cell receptor beta chains were all obtained from the same sample, sequenced in a study of human T cells and chemical hapten exposure. The template was total RNA from unfractionated whole blood. TCRdb reanalysed the 5' RACE reads using MiXCR and keeps one entry per CDR3 protein. This sample carries 80,000 or so distinct CDR3 sequences, roughly 15% of them seen once, and the ten largest clones take under 7.5%. The receptors were gathered from a female donor in good health.

The chain links TRBV12-3 or TRBV12-4 to TRBJ1-2; 9 bases match TRBD1. With V trimmed by 7 bases and J by 7 bases, 10 bases remained unmatched. The CDR3 totals 14 residues. The CDR3 sequence is CASTPDRGRSGYTF. CDR3 coding DNA: TGTGCCAGCACCCCGGACAGGGGACGTTCTGGCTACACCTTC.

The V and J genes are TRBV20-1 and TRBJ1-4; D not certain. This CDR3 contains 13 residues. V lost 3 bases and J lost 7, with 12 bases in between. Germline V gene lookup returns CDR1 DFQATT and CDR2 SNEGSKA (reference sequence). CDR3 loop: CSASPDRVEKLFF. CDR3 sequence (DNA): TGCAGTGCTAGCCCGGACCGGGTTGAAAAACTGTTTTTT.

This clonotype was counted between two and nine times. V and J are TRBV2 and TRBJ1-2; D might be TRBD1 (6 bases). Trimming cost V 1 base and J 4 bases, with 7 bases left between them. The CDR3 consists of 13 residues. CDR1 and CDR2 from the germline V gene are SNHLY and FYNNEI. The chain's CDR3 is CASSEDRVYGYTF. The DNA of the CDR3 is TGTGCCAGCAGTGAAGACAGGGTCTATGGCTACACCTTC.

There are a few counts of this clonotype. The chain carries TRBV20-1 and TRBJ1-2; 8 bases line up with TRBD1. The CDR3 consists of 14 residues. V shed 0 bases and J 4 bases; nucleotides not matched to a gene: 4. Germline lookup yields CDR1 DFQATT and CDR2 SNEGSKA (reference sequence). The chain's CDR3 is CSARDGTGFYGYTF. CDR3 nucleotide sequence: TGCAGTGCTAGAGATGGGACAGGCTTCTATGGCTACACCTTC.

This rearrangement joins TRBV3-1 to TRBJ2-7, with 7 bases fitting TRBD2. CDR3 length: 16 amino acids. The V gene's germline CDR1 is LGHDT and CDR2 YNNKEL (reference sequence). The ends lost 3 bases at V and 0 bases at J; junction bases unmatched: 8. The CDR3, as DNA: TGTGCCAGCAGCCAGGGGCCTAGCGGCCTCTCCTACGAGCAGTACTTC. Amino acids: CASSQGPSGLSYEQYF.

In this sample, this clonotype turned up a few times. The chain couples TRBV7-9 to TRBJ1-1, with 8 bases fitting TRBD1. Trimming cost V 2 bases and J 0 bases; bases outside gene matches: 5. This CDR3 comprises 16 residues. From germline, CDR1 is SEHNR and CDR2 FQNEAQ (reference sequence). CDR3 protein: CASSLRTGPLNTEAFF. In DNA form, the CDR3 reads TGTGCCAGCAGCTTACGGACAGGGCCACTGAACACTGAAGCTTTCTTT.

Only a few counts were recorded for this clonotype. The CDR3 coding sequence is TGTGCCAGCAGTTTATGGGGAACTAGCGGGAGGAGGTATAGCACAGATACGCAGTATTTT. The encoded protein is CASSLWGTSGRRYSTDTQYF. The V gene is TRBV28, the J gene TRBJ2-3, with TRBD2 identical over 12 bases. The CDR3 has 20 residues. The ends lost 0 bases at V and 0 bases at J; junction bases unmatched: 10. The germline V gene encodes CDR1 MDHEN and CDR2 SYDVKM.

The genes are TRBV12-3 or TRBV12-4 and TRBJ2-3; D is unresolved. With 6 bases removed from V and 8 bases from J, the gap between germline ends came to 12 bases. The CDR3 is made up of 12 amino acids. This CDR3 reads CASRKTVSTQYF. CDR3 DNA: TGTGCCAGCAGAAAGACGGTTTCTACGCAGTATTTT.

This clonotype was picked up a small number of times. The chain recombines TRBV12-3 or TRBV12-4 with TRBJ1-2; TRBD1 is a possible D gene (6 bases). V lost 6 bases, J lost 7 bases, and 18 bases lay in between. This CDR3 is 14 amino acids long. CDR3 sequence (DNA): TGTGCCAGCAGCCCTGAGGGGGGATGGGGTGGCTACACCTTC. It yields the protein CASSPEGGWGGYTF.

For the CDR3, the DNA is TGCAGTGCTAGTGGTCGGGAGGGGTACAATGAGCAGTTCTTC. Encoded protein: CSASGREGYNEQFF. The rearrangement joins TRBV20-1 to TRBJ2-1; 8 bases fit TRBD2. Trimming at V came to 3 bases and at J to 4 bases, leaving 5 bases not matched to a gene. The CDR3 has 14 amino acids. CDR1 DFQATT and CDR2 SNEGSKA come from the germline V gene (reference sequence).

This CDR3 reads CAWTPPGTRDYHEQFF. The CDR3 DNA follows: TGTGCCTGGACCCCCCCCGGGACTAGGGATTACCATGAGCAGTTCTTC. V is TRBV30 and J is TRBJ2-1; 8 nucleotides align to TRBD2. Germline V gives CDR1 GTSNPN, CDR2 SVGIG (reference sequence). V gave up 4 bases and J gave up 8 bases; unmatched junction bases: 16. The CDR3 length is 16 residues.

Only a few counts were recorded for this clonotype. The chain couples TRBV2 to TRBJ2-2, with no clear D. The ends were cut back, 2 bases at V and 4 bases at J, with 8 bases in the middle. Germline V gives CDR1 SNHLY, CDR2 FYNNEI. CDR3 length equals 14 residues. The CDR3 region is CASSERRVTGELFF. The DNA for the CDR3 is TGTGCCAGCAGTGAACGTAGGGTCACCGGGGAGCTGTTTTTT.

This clonotype was seen repeatedly, ten times or more. In DNA, the CDR3 is TGCGCCAGCAGCTTGGACAGAAGCACCGGGGAGCTGTTTTTT. It is translated as CASSLDRSTGELFF. This rearrangement joins TRBV5-1 to TRBJ2-2; D unclear. Trimming left V 0 bases short and J 4 bases short, with 7 bases between. Germline V gene data show CDR1 as SGHRS and CDR2 as YFSETQ. This CDR3 contains 14 residues.

In this sample, this clonotype turned up a few times. This chain connects TRBV25-1 to TRBJ1-1; perhaps TRBD1 as D (5 bases). Germline loops: CDR1 MGHDK, CDR2 SYGVNS. V gave up 2 bases and J gave up 8 bases, with 12 bases separating them. The CDR3 loop spans 13 amino acids. The CDR3 spells CASSEVGQGEAFF. CDR3 nucleotides: TGTGCCAGCAGTGAAGTTGGGCAGGGAGAAGCTTTCTTT.

This clonotype was recorded a few times. This chain uses TRBV5-5 with TRBJ2-3; maybe TRBD2 (5 bases). V lost 0 bases to trimming and J lost 0 bases, with 5 bases between them. This CDR3 spans 14 amino acids. Germline CDR1 and CDR2: SGHKS and YYEKEE (reference sequence). In DNA, the CDR3 is TGTGCCAGCAGCTTGGAGCGGAGCACAGATACGCAGTATTTT. It yields the protein CASSLERSTDTQYF. The variable domain in full, with the rest retrieved from reference TRBV5-5 and TRBJ2-3, is DAGVTQSPTHLIKTRGQQVTLRCSPISGHKSVSWYQQVLGQGPQFIFQYYEKEERGRGNFPDRFSARQFPNYSSELNVNALLLGDSALYLCASSLERSTDTQYFGPGTRLTVL.

This clonotype was seen many times. This chain joins TRBV7-2 and TRBJ1-2; TRBD1 is a possible D gene (5 bases). The CDR3 totals 14 residues. Germline loops: CDR1 SGHTA, CDR2 FQGNSA. The germline V and J ends were trimmed by 4 bases and 2 bases, with 11 bases remaining between them. This chain's CDR3 is CASSSDRSNYGYTF. CDR3 DNA sequence: TGTGCCAGCAGCTCAGACAGATCAAACTATGGCTACACCTTC.

The chain recombines TRBV30 with TRBJ2-3, with TRBD2 matching over 12 bases. Trimming cost V 3 bases and J 3 bases; bases outside gene matches: 4. Per the germline V gene, CDR1 is GTSNPN and CDR2 is SVGIG (reference sequence). The CDR3 sequence is 15 residues long. The CDR3 DNA reads TGTGCCTGGAGCCTAGCGGGGGGGGGGACAGATACGCAGTATTTT. Translated: CAWSLAGGGTDTQYF.

This chain links TRBV20-1 with TRBJ1-4, with D possibly TRBD1 on 5 matching bases. The ends were cut back, 3 bases at V and 14 bases at J, with 19 bases in the middle. CDR1 is DFQATT, CDR2 SNEGSKA, per germline (reference sequence). The CDR3 spans 13 residues. The CDR3 DNA sequence: TGCAGTGCTAGCAAATCGGAGGCGGGGCCTCTGTTTTTT. This encodes CSASKSEAGPLFF.

This clonotype turned up a few times. The J gene is TRBJ1-1, the V gene TRBV5-1; D is possibly TRBD1 (6 bases). Germline V gene sequence: CDR1 SGHRS, CDR2 YFSETQ. Trimming removed 4 bases at V and 0 bases at J, with 10 bases between. The CDR3 has 14 amino acids. The CDR3 sequence: CASSQDRVNTEAFF. DNA for the CDR3: TGCGCCAGCAGCCAGGACAGAGTGAACACTGAAGCTTTCTTT.

The chain has TRBV5-1 and TRBJ2-1; TRBD1 or TRBD2 may be the D gene (6 bases each). The V gene's germline CDR1 is SGHRS and CDR2 YFSETQ. V was trimmed by 1 base and J by 6 bases, leaving 14 bases between them. The CDR3 covers 15 residues. CDR3 sequence reads: CASSLISGGGNEQFF. DNA for the CDR3: TGCGCCAGCAGCTTGATTAGCGGAGGGGGCAATGAGCAGTTCTTC.

The gene calls are TRBV7-2 and TRBJ1-2; D is undetermined. This CDR3 comprises 13 residues. CDR1 and CDR2 from the germline V gene are SGHTA and FQGNSA. Trimming removed 5 bases from V and 5 bases from J, with 12 bases in between. CDR3 sequence: CASSAQWQYGYTF. CDR3 sequence (DNA): TGTGCCAGCAGCGCGCAGTGGCAGTATGGCTACACCTTC.

This clonotype was counted many times. V is TRBV28 and J is TRBJ2-7; 8 bases align to TRBD1. CDR1 MDHEN and CDR2 SYDVKM come from the germline V gene. This CDR3 is built from 15 residues. V shed 6 bases and J 0 bases; nucleotides not matched to a gene: 7. CDR3 coding DNA: TGTGCCAGCAGAGGGACAGGACAGAGCTCCTACGAGCAGTACTTC. This sequence encodes CASRGTGQSSYEQYF. The complete variable domain, with remaining parts taken from reference TRBV28 and TRBJ2-7, reads DVKVTQSSRYLVKRTGEKVFLECVQDMDHENMFWYRQDPGLGLRLIYFSYDVKMKEKGDIPEGYSVSREKKERFSLILESASTNQTSMYLCASRGTGQSSYEQYFGPGTRLTVT.

This clonotype showed up just a few times. V gene TRBV28 combines with J gene TRBJ2-7; a possible D gene is TRBD2 (5 bases). Deletions cut 3 bases from V and 2 bases from J, with 11 bases between. CDR1 MDHEN and CDR2 SYDVKM come from the germline V gene. The CDR3 is made up of 14 amino acids. The CDR3 nucleotides read TGTGCCAGCAGTTTTCGGCTAGCTCCCTACGAGCAGTACTTC. Translating it yields CASSFRLAPYEQYF.